A selection of T cell receptor beta chains follows, all from one sample in a study of shared clonotypes between healthy human individuals. Profiling relied on immunoSEQ multiplex PCR, and the TCRdb table lists in-frame clones only, not all of them. The table shows approximately 1.5 million clones, with 98% occurring only once. What was sequenced was naive CD4+ T cells sorted from blood. Every receptor here comes from a man younger than 45 in good health. The CDR3 runs from the conserved cysteine through the conserved F or W. The order of the fields is clone size, J gene, D gene, V gene, CDR3 length, CDR3 DNA, CDR3 protein. A D gene is named only where the DNA matches it firmly. Where a row states a size, it is once, few, many or the class of an expanded clone; other rows omit it.

size: .; J: TRBJ2-1; D: TRBD2; V: TRBV18; length: 16; DNA: TGTGCCAGCTCCCCCAGGACTAGCGGCTCCTACAATGAGCAGTTCTTC; CDR3: CASSPRTSGSYNEQFF
size: .; J: TRBJ2-1; D: TRBD2; V: TRBV7-9; length: 14; DNA: TGTGCCAGCAGCCTAGCGGGAGTAGGTCATGAGCAGTTCTTC; CDR3: CASSLAGVGHEQFF
size: .; J: TRBJ1-5; D: .; V: TRBV30; length: 14; DNA: TGTGCCTGGAGTGTTAGGGAGGGCCAGTGGCCCCAGCATTTT; CDR3: CAWSVREGQWPQHF
size: .; J: TRBJ2-7; D: .; V: TRBV19; length: 15; DNA: TGTGCCACCCGCCGGTCAACAGGTGAGCCCTACGAGCAGTACTTC; CDR3: CATRRSTGEPYEQYF
size: .; J: TRBJ2-1; D: .; V: TRBV4-1; length: 19; DNA: TGCGCCAGCAGCCAAGATACCCCTATTCTCGGGTCCCTTAGGAATGAGCAGTTCTTC; CDR3: CASSQDTPILGSLRNEQFF
size: once; J: TRBJ1-4; D: .; V: TRBV19; length: 16; DNA: TGTGCCAGTTCATTCGTCCAGGGTTTTACTAATGAAAAACTGTTTTTT; CDR3: CASSFVQGFTNEKLFF
size: .; J: TRBJ2-2; D: .; V: TRBV28; length: 16; DNA: TGTGCCAGCATTAGAACCGGGACCGGGCCCACCGGGGAGCTGTTTTTT; CDR3: CASIRTGTGPTGELFF
size: .; J: TRBJ1-5; D: .; V: TRBV5-6; length: 14; DNA: TGTGCCAGCAGCGAAGCCCCAGGGAATCAGCCCCAGCATTTT; CDR3: CASSEAPGNQPQHF
size: .; J: TRBJ2-1; D: .; V: TRBV28; length: 11; DNA: TGTGCCAGCAGCACTACGTCCCACGAATTCTTC; CDR3: CASSTTSHEFF
size: .; J: TRBJ2-2; D: TRBD2; V: TRBV27; length: 18; DNA: TGTGCCAGCAGTTTATCGTACCCAAGCGGGAGCTTCACCGGGGAGCTGTTTTTT; CDR3: CASSLSYPSGSFTGELFF
size: .; J: TRBJ2-7; D: TRBD2; V: TRBV6-5; length: 15; DNA: TGTGCCAGCAGGCCTGGACTAGCAGGGCCCTACGAGCAGTACTTC; CDR3: CASRPGLAGPYEQYF
size: .; J: TRBJ1-4; D: TRBD1; V: TRBV7-9; length: 15; DNA: TGTGCCAGCAGCTCCGGGACAGGGGGCGGTGAAAAACTGTTTTTT; CDR3: CASSSGTGGGEKLFF
size: .; J: TRBJ2-7; D: TRBD1; V: TRBV7-9; length: 16; DNA: TGTGCCAGCAGCTTAGTCCGGGCAGGGGGCTCCTACGAGCAGTACTTC; CDR3: CASSLVRAGGSYEQYF
size: .; J: TRBJ2-5; D: TRBD1; V: TRBV5-1; length: 16; DNA: TGCGCCAGCAGCTACACCGGGACAGGGGGCAGGGAGACCCAGTACTTC; CDR3: CASSYTGTGGRETQYF
size: .; J: TRBJ1-5; D: .; V: TRBV28; length: 16; DNA: TGTGCCAGCAGTTTACCCGGGGTGTATAGCAATCAGCCCCAGCATTTT; CDR3: CASSLPGVYSNQPQHF
size: .; J: TRBJ2-7; D: .; V: TRBV7-2; length: 17; DNA: TGTGCCAGCAGCTTAAGATTAAATCGTGGGAGTAGGGTCGAGCAGTACTTC; CDR3: CASSLRLNRGSRVEQYF
size: .; J: TRBJ2-1; D: .; V: TRBV29-1; length: 13; DNA: TGCAGCGTTGTCGCGAGGGGAGACAATGAGCAGTTCTTC; CDR3: CSVVARGDNEQFF
size: .; J: TRBJ2-7; D: TRBD1; V: TRBV5-1; length: 15; DNA: TGCGCCAGCAGTTTTAACCCGGGACAGGTCGGCGAGCAGTACTTC; CDR3: CASSFNPGQVGEQYF
size: .; J: TRBJ1-5; D: .; V: TRBV6-1; length: 13; DNA: TGTGCCAGCAGTGAAAGGGGGTATCAGGCCCAGCATTTT; CDR3: CASSERGYQAQHF
size: .; J: TRBJ2-7; D: TRBD1; V: TRBV5-1; length: 15; DNA: TGCGCCAGCAGCCCCGGACAGGCGCCACCCTACGAGCAGTACTTC; CDR3: CASSPGQAPPYEQYF
size: .; J: TRBJ1-1; D: .; V: TRBV7-3; length: 13; DNA: TGTGCCAGCAGCTTATCGGACCGTATGAAAGCTTTCTTT; CDR3: CASSLSDRMKAFF
size: once; J: TRBJ2-1; D: .; V: TRBV11-2; length: 17; DNA: TGTGCCAGCAGCTTAGGGAACAGGGCGGGAGTTACGAATGAGCAGTTCTTC; CDR3: CASSLGNRAGVTNEQFF
size: .; J: TRBJ2-2; D: TRBD2; V: TRBV9; length: 14; DNA: TGTGCCAGCAGCGCCTGGACTAGTTCTGGGGAGCTGTTTTTT; CDR3: CASSAWTSSGELFF
size: .; J: TRBJ1-1; D: .; V: TRBV7-2; length: 12; DNA: TGTGCCAGCAGCTTAACGAACACTGAAGCTTTCTTT; CDR3: CASSLTNTEAFF
size: .; J: TRBJ2-5; D: TRBD1; V: TRBV4-3; length: 14; DNA: TGCGCCAGCAGTTCGGGACAGGGGCTACAGACCCAGTACTTC; CDR3: CASSSGQGLQTQYF
size: .; J: TRBJ1-1; D: TRBD1; V: TRBV5-1; length: 14; DNA: TGCGCCAGCACCCAGGGACAGTCGAACACTGAAGCTTTCTTT; CDR3: CASTQGQSNTEAFF
size: .; J: TRBJ1-1; D: TRBD1; V: TRBV5-1; length: 16; DNA: TGCGCCAGCAGCTTGGGAGACCCGACAGGGGACACTGAAGCTTTCTTT; CDR3: CASSLGDPTGDTEAFF
size: .; J: TRBJ2-1; D: TRBD1; V: TRBV5-1; length: 14; DNA: TGCGCCAGCAGCTTGCCGACCCGGGACAGGGAAAAGTTCTTC; CDR3: CASSLPTRDREKFF
size: .; J: TRBJ2-2; D: .; V: TRBV5-1; length: 15; DNA: TGCGCCAGCGGGAGACAGACCGCGAACACCGGGGAGCTGTTTTTT; CDR3: CASGRQTANTGELFF
size: .; J: TRBJ2-3; D: .; V: TRBV27; length: 11; DNA: TGTGCCAGCTCGTCCACAGATACGCAGTATTTT; CDR3: CASSSTDTQYF
size: .; J: TRBJ2-1; D: .; V: TRBV7-6; length: 15; DNA: TGTGCCAGCAGCTCACCGGGACTTAGCCCCAATGAGCAGTTCTTC; CDR3: CASSSPGLSPNEQFF
size: .; J: TRBJ2-7; D: TRBD1; V: TRBV10-2; length: 15; DNA: TGCGCCAGCACCCCGACAGGGTCAGATATCTACGAGCAGTACTTC; CDR3: CASTPTGSDIYEQYF
size: .; J: TRBJ2-7; D: .; V: TRBV14; length: 15; DNA: TGTGCCAGCAGCCAAGATCTCGTCGGTACCTACGAGCAGTACTTC; CDR3: CASSQDLVGTYEQYF
size: .; J: TRBJ1-1; D: .; V: TRBV6-5; length: 12; DNA: TGTGCCAGCAGTTACGCAAACACTGAAGCTTTCTTT; CDR3: CASSYANTEAFF
size: .; J: TRBJ2-7; D: .; V: TRBV18; length: 14; DNA: TGTGCCAGCTCACCACTTTCAGATTACCACGAGCAGTACTTC; CDR3: CASSPLSDYHEQYF
size: .; J: TRBJ1-4; D: .; V: TRBV5-1; length: 14; DNA: TGCGCCAGCAGCTCGACTGCGGCGTCGGAAAAACTGTTTTTT; CDR3: CASSSTAASEKLFF
size: .; J: TRBJ2-2; D: .; V: TRBV5-1; length: 14; DNA: TGCGCCAGCAGCAGAGACTACAACACCGGGGAGCTGTTTTTT; CDR3: CASSRDYNTGELFF
size: .; J: TRBJ1-2; D: TRBD1; V: TRBV5-4; length: 15; DNA: TGTGCCAGCAGACATCCGGACAGGGCTGGGTTTGGCTACACCTTC; CDR3: CASRHPDRAGFGYTF
size: .; J: TRBJ2-7; D: TRBD2; V: TRBV7-8; length: 18; DNA: TGTGCCAGCAGCTCGTTGGGCGGGAGCCTTCGCACGATGGACGAGCAGTACTTC; CDR3: CASSSLGGSLRTMDEQYF
size: .; J: TRBJ2-7; D: .; V: TRBV5-1; length: 15; DNA: TGCGCCAGCAGCTTGATTGCAGCGAGCTCCTACGAGCAGTACTTC; CDR3: CASSLIAASSYEQYF
size: .; J: TRBJ2-5; D: .; V: TRBV2; length: 14; DNA: TGTGCCAGCAGTGAAGAGGAAGCCCAAGAGACCCAGTACTTC; CDR3: CASSEEEAQETQYF